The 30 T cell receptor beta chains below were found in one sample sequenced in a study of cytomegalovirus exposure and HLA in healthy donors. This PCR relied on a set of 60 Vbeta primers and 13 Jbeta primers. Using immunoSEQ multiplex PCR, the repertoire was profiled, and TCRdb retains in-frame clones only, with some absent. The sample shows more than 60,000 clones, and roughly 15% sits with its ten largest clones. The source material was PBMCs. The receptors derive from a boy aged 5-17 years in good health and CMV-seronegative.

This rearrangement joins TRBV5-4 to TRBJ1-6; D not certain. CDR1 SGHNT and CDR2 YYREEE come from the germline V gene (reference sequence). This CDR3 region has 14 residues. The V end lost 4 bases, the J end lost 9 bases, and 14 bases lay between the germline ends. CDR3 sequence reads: CASSHREISSPLHF. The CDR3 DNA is TGTGCCAGCAGCCACCGGGAAATCAGTTCACCCCTCCACTTT.

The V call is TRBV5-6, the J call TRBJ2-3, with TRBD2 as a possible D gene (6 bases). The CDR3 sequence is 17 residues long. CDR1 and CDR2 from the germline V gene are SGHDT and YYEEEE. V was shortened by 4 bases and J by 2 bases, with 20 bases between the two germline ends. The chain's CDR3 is CASSVLGGEQATDTQYF. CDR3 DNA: TGTGCCAGCAGCGTTCTGGGGGGAGAACAGGCCACAGATACGCAGTATTTT.

The CDR3 DNA reads as TGTGCCAGCAGTCCTAAGGGGGCCCGTTACAATGAGCAGTTCTTC. Translation: CASSPKGARYNEQFF. The genes are TRBV6-5 and TRBJ2-1; 7 bases are a match to TRBD1. This CDR3 comprises 15 residues. Trimming removed 5 bases from V and 4 bases from J; junction bases left unmatched: 8. In germline, CDR1 is MNHEY, CDR2 SVGAGI.

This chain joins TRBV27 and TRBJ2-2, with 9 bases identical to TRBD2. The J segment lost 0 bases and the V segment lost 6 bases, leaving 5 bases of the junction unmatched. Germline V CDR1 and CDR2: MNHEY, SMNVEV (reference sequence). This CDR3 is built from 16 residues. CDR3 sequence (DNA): TGTGCCAGCAGATACCTAGCGGGAACGAACACCGGGGAGCTGTTTTTT. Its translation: CASRYLAGTNTGELFF.

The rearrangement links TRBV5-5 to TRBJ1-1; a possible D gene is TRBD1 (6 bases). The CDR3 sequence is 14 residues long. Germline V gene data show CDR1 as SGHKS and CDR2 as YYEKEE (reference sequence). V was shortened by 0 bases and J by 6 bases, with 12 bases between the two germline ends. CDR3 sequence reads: CASSLGQANAEAFF. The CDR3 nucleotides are TGTGCCAGCAGCTTGGGACAGGCTAACGCTGAAGCTTTCTTT.

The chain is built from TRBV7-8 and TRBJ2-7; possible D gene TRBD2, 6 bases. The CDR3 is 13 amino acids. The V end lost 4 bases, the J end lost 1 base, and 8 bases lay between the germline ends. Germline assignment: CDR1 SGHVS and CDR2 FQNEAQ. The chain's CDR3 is CASSWAGSYEQYF. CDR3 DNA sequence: TGTGCCAGCAGCTGGGCGGGATCCTACGAGCAGTACTTC.

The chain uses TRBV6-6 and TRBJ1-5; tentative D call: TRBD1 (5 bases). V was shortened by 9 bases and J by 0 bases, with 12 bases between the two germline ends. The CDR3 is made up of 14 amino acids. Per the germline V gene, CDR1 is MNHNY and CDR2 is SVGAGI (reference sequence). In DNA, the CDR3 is TGTGCCAGTTCTAAGGGGTTTAGCAATCAGCCCCAGCATTTT. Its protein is CASSKGFSNQPQHF.

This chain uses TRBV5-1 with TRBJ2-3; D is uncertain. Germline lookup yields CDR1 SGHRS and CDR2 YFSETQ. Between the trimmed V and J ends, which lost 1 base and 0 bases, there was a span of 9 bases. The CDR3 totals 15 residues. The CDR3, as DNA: TGCGCCAGCAGCTTGCGAGGTCCTAGCACAGATACGCAGTATTTT. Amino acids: CASSLRGPSTDTQYF.

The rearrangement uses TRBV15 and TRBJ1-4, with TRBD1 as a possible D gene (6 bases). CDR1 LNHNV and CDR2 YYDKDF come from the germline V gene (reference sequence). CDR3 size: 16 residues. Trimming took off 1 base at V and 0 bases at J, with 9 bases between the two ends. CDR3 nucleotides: TGTGCCACCAGCAGAGCACGGACAGCAACTAATGAAAAACTGTTTTTT. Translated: CATSRARTATNEKLFF.

The CDR3 spells CATSRTGVGNEQFF. The CDR3 nucleotides read TGTGCCACCAGCAGGACAGGGGTGGGCAATGAGCAGTTCTTC. The rearrangement uses TRBV15 and TRBJ2-1; 8 bases match TRBD1. Germline V lookup: CDR1 LNHNV, CDR2 YYDKDF (reference sequence). V lost 3 bases, J lost 6 bases, and 4 bases stayed unmatched. The CDR3 is 14 amino acids.

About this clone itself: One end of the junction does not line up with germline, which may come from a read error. The CDR3 loop reads CASSRGQKIF. Written as DNA, the CDR3 is TGTGCCAGCAGCCGCGGACAAAAAATCTTC. The V and J genes are TRBV6-6 and TRBJ1-2, with D maybe TRBD1 (5 bases). Germline CDR1 and CDR2: MNHNY and SVGAGI (reference sequence). The CDR3 is made up of 10 amino acids.

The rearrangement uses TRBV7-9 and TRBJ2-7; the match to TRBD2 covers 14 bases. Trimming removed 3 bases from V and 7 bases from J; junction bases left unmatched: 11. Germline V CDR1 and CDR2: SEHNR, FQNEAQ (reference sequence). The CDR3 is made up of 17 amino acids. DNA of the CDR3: TGTGCCAGCAGCTTTCTTAGACTAGCGGGAGGGCCGGGGGAGCAGTACTTC. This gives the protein CASSFLRLAGGPGEQYF.

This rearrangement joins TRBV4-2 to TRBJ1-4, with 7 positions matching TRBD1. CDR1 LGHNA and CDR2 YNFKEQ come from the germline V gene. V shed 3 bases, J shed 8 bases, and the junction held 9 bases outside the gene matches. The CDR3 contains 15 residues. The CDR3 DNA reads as TGTGCCAGCAGCCACCCCGACAGGGTGGGGGAAAAACTGTTTTTT. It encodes CASSHPDRVGEKLFF.

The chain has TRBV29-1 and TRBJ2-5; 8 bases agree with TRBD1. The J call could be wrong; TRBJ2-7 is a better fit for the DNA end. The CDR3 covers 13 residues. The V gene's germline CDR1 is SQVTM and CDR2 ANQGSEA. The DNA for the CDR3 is TGCAGCGTTTCGCAGGGGGCTGGATACGAGCAGTACTTC. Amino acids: CSVSQGAGYEQYF.

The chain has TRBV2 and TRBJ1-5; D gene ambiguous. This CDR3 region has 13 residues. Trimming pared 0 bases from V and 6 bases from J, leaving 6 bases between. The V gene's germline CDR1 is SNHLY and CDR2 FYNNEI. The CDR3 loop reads CASSEAASQPQHF. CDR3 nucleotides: TGTGCCAGCAGTGAAGCGGCAAGTCAGCCCCAGCATTTT.

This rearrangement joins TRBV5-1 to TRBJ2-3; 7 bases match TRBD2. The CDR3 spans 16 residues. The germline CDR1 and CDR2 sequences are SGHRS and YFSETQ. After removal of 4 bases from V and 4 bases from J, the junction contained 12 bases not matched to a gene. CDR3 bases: TGCGCCAGCAGCGGGGAGGGACTTCCCATGCCAGATACGCAGTATTTT. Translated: CASSGEGLPMPDTQYF.

This CDR3 is CASSEHRELNSPLHF. CDR3 in DNA: TGTGCCAGCAGTGAACACAGGGAGCTTAATTCACCCCTCCACTTT. V gene TRBV25-1 combines with J gene TRBJ1-6, with D possibly matching TRBD1 (6 bases). V lost 2 bases and J lost 6, with 11 bases in between. The CDR3 covers 15 residues. Germline V CDR1 and CDR2: MGHDK, SYGVNS.

The CDR3 nucleotides are TGTGCCAGCAGTGAAGTCGGGACTAGCAAGCAGTACTTC. It is translated as CASSEVGTSKQYF. The chain combines TRBV2 with TRBJ2-7, with 9 nucleotides matching TRBD2. With 1 base clipped from V and 8 bases from J, the junction kept 3 bases outside the gene matches. This CDR3 is built from 13 residues. CDR1 is SNHLY, CDR2 FYNNEI, per germline.

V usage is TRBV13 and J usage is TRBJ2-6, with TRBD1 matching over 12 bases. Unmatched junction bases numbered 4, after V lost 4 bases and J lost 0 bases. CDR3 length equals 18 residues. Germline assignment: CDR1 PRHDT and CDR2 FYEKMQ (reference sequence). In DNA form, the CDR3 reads TGTGCCAGCAGCTGGGACAGGGGGCACCCCTCTGGGGCCAACGTCCTGACTTTC. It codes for CASSWDRGHPSGANVLTF.

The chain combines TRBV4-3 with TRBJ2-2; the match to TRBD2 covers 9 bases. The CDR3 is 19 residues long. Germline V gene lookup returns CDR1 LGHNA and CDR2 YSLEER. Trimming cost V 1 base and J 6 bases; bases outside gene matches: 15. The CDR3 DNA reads TGCGCCAGCAGCCAAGCAAACGCGGGACTAGCATCTTTCGCCGGGGAGCTGTTTTTT. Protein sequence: CASSQANAGLASFAGELFF.

The CDR3 sequence: CSVLSPDRDYGYTF. CDR3 nucleotide sequence: TGCAGCGTTCTCTCACCCGACAGGGACTATGGCTACACCTTC. The rearrangement joins TRBV29-1 to TRBJ1-2, with 7 bases that match TRBD1. CDR3 size: 14 residues. The germline V gene has CDR1 SQVTM and CDR2 ANQGSEA. Losses at the gene ends were 5 bases for V and 3 bases for J; bases not matched to a gene: 9.

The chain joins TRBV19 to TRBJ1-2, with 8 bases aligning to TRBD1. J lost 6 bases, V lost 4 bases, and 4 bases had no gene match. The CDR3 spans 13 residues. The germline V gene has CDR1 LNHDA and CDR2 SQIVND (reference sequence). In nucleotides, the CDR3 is TGTGCCAGTAGTAACGGACAGGGAGATGGCTACACCTTC. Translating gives CASSNGQGDGYTF. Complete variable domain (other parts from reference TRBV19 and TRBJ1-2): DGGITQSPKYLFRKEGQNVTLSCEQNLNHDAMYWYRQDPGQGLRLIYYSQIVNDFQKGDIAEGYSVSREKKESFPLTVTSAQKNPTAFYLCASSNGQGDGYTFGSGTRLTVV.

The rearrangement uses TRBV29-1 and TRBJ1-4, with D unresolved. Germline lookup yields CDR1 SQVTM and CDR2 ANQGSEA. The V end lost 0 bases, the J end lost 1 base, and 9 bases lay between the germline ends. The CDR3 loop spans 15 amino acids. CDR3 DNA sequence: TGCAGCGTTGAAGATCTAGAAGGAACTAATGAAAAACTGTTTTTT. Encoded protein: CSVEDLEGTNEKLFF.

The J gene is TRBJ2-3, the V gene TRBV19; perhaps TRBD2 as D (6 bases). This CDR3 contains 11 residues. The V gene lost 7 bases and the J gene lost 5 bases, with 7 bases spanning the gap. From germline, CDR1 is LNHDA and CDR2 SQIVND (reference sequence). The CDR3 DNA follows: TGTGCCAGTATGGGGGGAGATACGCAGTATTTT. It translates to CASMGGDTQYF.

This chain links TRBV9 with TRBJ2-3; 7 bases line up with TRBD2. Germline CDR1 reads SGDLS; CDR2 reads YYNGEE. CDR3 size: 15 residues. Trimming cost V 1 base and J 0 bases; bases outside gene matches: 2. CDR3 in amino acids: CASSVWGGSTDTQYF. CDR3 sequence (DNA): TGTGCCAGCAGCGTATGGGGGGGAAGCACAGATACGCAGTATTTT.

CDR3 amino acids: CASSLEASLGETQYF. In DNA form, the CDR3 reads TGTGCCAGCAGCTTGGAGGCCAGCCTAGGAGAGACCCAGTACTTC. The genes are TRBV5-5 and TRBJ2-5; no definite D call. The CDR3 contains 15 residues. The ends were cut back, 0 bases at V and 4 bases at J, with 13 bases in the middle. The germline V gene has CDR1 SGHKS and CDR2 YYEKEE (reference sequence).

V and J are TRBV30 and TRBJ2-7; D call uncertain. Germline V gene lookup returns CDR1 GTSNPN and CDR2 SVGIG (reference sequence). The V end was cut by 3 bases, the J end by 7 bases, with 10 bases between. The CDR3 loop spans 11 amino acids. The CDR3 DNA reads TGTGCCTGGAGCGTGGTGCGGGAGCAGTACTTC. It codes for CAWSVVREQYF.

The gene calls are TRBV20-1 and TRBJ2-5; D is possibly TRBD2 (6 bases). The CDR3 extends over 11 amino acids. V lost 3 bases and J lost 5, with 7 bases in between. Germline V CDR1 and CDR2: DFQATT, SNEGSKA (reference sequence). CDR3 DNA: TGCAGTGCTAGCGGGAGTGAGACCCAGTACTTC. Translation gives CSASGSETQYF.

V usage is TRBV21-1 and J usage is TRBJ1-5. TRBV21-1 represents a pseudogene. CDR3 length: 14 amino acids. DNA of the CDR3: TGTGCCAGGGAATCGCGAGACTCGCCACAGCCCCAGCATTTT. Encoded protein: CARESRDSPQPQHF.

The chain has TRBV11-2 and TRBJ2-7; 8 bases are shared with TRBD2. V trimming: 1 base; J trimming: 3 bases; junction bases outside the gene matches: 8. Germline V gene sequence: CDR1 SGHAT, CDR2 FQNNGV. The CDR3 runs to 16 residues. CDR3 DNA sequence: TGTGCCAGCAGCTTAGTAGGCGGGAGGCCTAGCTACGAGCAGTACTTC. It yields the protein CASSLVGGRPSYEQYF.